This T cell receptor beta chain stems from a study of blood T cell repertoires in COVID-19 (dated by TCRdb to 2018 to 2020). As for the study more broadly: Samples covering the acute and convalescent phases of COVID-19 were provided by collaborators in the United States, Italy and Spain. Subjects who had been exposed to COVID-19, were actively infected with it, or had recovered from it provided the deeply sampled blood TCRbeta repertoires that made up the dataset. Where available, HLA class I and class II types were obtained from metadata supplied by the sample provider rather than from assay-based typing. Samples were obtained from the ongoing ImmuneRACE study (first 160 participants) and from some 1,300 subjects provided by 6 global collaborators. The prospective study material was composed of cDNA or gDNA derived from T cells, B-cell-depleted T cells, or PBMCs. Sample metadata almost always included a de-identified subject ID, COVID-19 status, age in years and sex. The repertoires were made available in a free public database intended to serve as a resource for research on the immune response to SARS-CoV-2. Study-level results and caveats: Clinical and demographic metadata were provided uncurated, with the amount varying by source and participant.

The table lists this clone with a count of one. It lacks a known antigen. Per-nucleotide qualities are absent, and no much larger clonotype sits a single base away. Whole blood was collected in K2EDTA tubes by collaborating institutions according to the institutions' own protocols. For TCRbeta analysis, collaborators shipped samples as frozen whole blood, isolated PBMCs, or DNA extracted from either of those sample types. TCRbeta CDR3 regions were amplified from genomic DNA by means of the immunoSEQ Assay, a bias-controlled multiplex PCR. The authors' pipeline ran thus. The number of nucleated cells in each sample was estimated from the amplification of reference gene primers within the assay. To quantify the absolute abundance of each unique TCRbeta CDR3 rearrangement, sequence reads were collapsed and filtered. For each sample, productive Simpson clonality was calculated by taking the square root of Simpson's diversity index across productive rearrangements. The table was pulled from immuneACCESS by TCRdb, which kept in-frame rearrangements only. Such tables lose some clones; where checked, under half of the loss comes from unresolved V genes, and the rest has no known cause. V and J calls and clone size are those listed in that table; D and trimming were worked out from the DNA. This sample has more than 100,000 clones in its table, and around 83% of those were observed once. The ten largest make up 16% of the sample.

CDR1 and CDR2 (LNHDA, SQIVND) derive from the germline V gene (reference sequence). Deletion took 4 bases off V and 8 bases off J, with a span of 27 bases between the germline ends. Taken from cysteine to phenylalanine, the CDR3 has 18 residues. Only CDR3 DNA is held: 54 bases, read in frame from base 1. The V and J segments used are TRBV19 and TRBJ2-1; no D gene can be assigned with confidence. The source material was peripheral blood. This receptor was taken from a woman in her forties or fifties with acute or convalescent COVID-19. The DNA sequence is given as TGTGCCAGTAGTAAAGGATGGTCCGGGTCATCCACAATTTATGAGCAGTTCTTC. Translated, this is CASSKGWSGSSTIYEQFF.